This T cell receptor (beta chain) was recovered during a study of identical twins' blood T cells. Study-wide background: Around 50 million reads came from some 12 libraries, six alpha, six beta.

Study-level points and caveats: Twins shared more top CDR3 clonotypes than unrelated donors did.

Likely shared infections and vaccines: all three twin pairs were reared together. There are 15 residues in the CDR3. Germline CDR1 LGHDT, CDR2 YNNKEL (reference sequence). V dropped 2 bases and J dropped 1 base, with 11 bases sitting between them. Each CDR3 protein gets one entry after TCRdb re-called the 5' RACE reads with MiXCR. The profile shows hundreds of thousands of distinct CDR3 sequences, roughly 28% of them singletons. This clonotype was observed a handful of times. Its antigen is not known. This chain uses TRBV3-1 with TRBJ2-5; D is perhaps TRBD1 (5 bases). This clonotype was sampled from a woman between 18 and 55 years old in good health. The specimen was PBMCs. CDR3 protein: CASSQWQGSQETQYF. The CDR3, as DNA: TGTGCCAGCAGCCAATGGCAGGGTAGCCAAGAGACCCAGTACTTC.